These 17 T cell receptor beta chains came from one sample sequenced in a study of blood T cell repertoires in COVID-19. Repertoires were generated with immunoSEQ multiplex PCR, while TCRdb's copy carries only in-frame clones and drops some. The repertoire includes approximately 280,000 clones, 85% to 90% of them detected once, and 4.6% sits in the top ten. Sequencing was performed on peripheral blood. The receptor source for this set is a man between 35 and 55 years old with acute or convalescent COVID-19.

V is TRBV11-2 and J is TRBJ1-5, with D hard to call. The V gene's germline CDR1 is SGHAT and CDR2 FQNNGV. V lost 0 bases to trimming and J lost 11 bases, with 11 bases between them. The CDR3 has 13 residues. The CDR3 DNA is TGTGCCAGCAGCTTAGAGGTGGGTGCGGCCCAGCATTTT. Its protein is CASSLEVGAAQHF.

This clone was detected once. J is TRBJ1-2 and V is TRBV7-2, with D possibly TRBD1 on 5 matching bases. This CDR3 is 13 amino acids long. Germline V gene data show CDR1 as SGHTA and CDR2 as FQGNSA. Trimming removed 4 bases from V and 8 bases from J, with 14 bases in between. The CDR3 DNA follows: TGTGCCAGCAGCTGGGGGGTCGTGAGAGGCTACACCTTC. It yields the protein CASSWGVVRGYTF.

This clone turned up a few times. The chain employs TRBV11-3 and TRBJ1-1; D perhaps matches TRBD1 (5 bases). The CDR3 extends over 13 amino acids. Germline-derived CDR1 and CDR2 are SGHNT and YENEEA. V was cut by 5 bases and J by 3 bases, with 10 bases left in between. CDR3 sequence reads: CASSELGDTEAFF. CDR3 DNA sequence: TGTGCCAGCAGCGAATTAGGGGACACTGAAGCTTTCTTT.

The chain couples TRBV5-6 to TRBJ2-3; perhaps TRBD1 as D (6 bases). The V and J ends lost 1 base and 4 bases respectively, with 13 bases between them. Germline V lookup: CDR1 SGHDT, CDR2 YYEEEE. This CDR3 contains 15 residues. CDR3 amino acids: CASSLKRGNADTQYF. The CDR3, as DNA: TGTGCCAGCAGCTTGAAGAGGGGGAACGCAGATACGCAGTATTTT.

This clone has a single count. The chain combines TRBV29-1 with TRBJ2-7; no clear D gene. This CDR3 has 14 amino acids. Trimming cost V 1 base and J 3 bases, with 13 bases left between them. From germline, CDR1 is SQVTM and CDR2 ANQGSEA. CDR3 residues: CSVEVIQNDYEQYF. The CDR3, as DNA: TGCAGCGTTGAAGTGATCCAGAATGACTACGAGCAGTACTTC.

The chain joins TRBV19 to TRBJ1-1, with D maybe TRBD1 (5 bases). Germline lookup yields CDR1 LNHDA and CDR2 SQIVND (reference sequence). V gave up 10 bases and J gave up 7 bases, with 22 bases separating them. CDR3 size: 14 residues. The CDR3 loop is CATSPSWGVREAFF. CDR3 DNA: TGTGCCACCTCCCCGTCGTGGGGGGTCCGTGAAGCTTTCTTT.

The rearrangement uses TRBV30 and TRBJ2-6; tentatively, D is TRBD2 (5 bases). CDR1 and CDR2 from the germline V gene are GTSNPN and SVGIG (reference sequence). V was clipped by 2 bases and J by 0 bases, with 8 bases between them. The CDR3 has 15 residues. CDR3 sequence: CAWSQGSSGANVLTF. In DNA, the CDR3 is TGTGCCTGGAGTCAAGGGAGCTCTGGGGCCAACGTCCTGACTTTC.

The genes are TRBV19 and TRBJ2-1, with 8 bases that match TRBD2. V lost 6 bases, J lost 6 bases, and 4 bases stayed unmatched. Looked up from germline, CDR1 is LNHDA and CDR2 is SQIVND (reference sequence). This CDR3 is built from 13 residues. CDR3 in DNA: TGTGCCAGTAGCTTAGCGGGGCTCAATGAGCAGTTCTTC. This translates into CASSLAGLNEQFF.

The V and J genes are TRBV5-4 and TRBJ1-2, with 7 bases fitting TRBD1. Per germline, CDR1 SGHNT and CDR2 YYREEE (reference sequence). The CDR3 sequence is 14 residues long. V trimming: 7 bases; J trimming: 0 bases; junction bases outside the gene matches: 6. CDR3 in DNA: TGTGCCAGCCAAAAGGGACAGACTAACTATGGCTACACCTTC. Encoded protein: CASQKGQTNYGYTF.

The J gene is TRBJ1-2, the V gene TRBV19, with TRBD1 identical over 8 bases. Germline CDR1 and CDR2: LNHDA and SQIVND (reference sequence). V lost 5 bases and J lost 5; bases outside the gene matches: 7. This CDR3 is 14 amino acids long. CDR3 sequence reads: CASSVTGGEYGYTF. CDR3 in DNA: TGTGCCAGTAGTGTTACAGGGGGGGAATATGGCTACACCTTC.

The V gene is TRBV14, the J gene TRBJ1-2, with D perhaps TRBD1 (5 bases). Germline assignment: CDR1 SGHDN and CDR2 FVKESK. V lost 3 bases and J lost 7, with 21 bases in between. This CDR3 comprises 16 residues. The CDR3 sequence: CASSQTGLKGRRGYTF. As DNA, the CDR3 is TGTGCCAGCAGCCAGACGGGACTCAAGGGAAGGCGTGGCTACACCTTC.

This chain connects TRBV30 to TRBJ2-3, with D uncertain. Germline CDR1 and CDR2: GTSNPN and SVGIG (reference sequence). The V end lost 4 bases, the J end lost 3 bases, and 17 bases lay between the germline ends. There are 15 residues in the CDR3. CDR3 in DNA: TGTGCCTGGAATATTATCAAAAGCCCAACAGATACGCAGTATTTT. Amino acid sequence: CAWNIIKSPTDTQYF.

The CDR3 bases are TGTGCCAGCAGCGTAGGACCCCAACGGGGGTATAATTCACCCCTCCACTTT. It encodes CASSVGPQRGYNSPLHF. The rearrangement joins TRBV2 to TRBJ1-6; possibly TRBD1 for D (5 bases). The CDR3 runs to 17 residues. Germline values: CDR1 SNHLY, CDR2 FYNNEI. V was cut by 6 bases and J by 4 bases, with 19 bases left in between. Looking up the rest from reference TRBV2 and TRBJ1-6 gives the full variable domain: EPEVTQTPSHQVTQMGQEVILRCVPISNHLYFYWYRQILGQKVEFLVSFYNNEISEKSEIFDDQFSVERPDGSNFTLKIRSTKLEDSAMYFCASSVGPQRGYNSPLHFGNGTRLTVT.

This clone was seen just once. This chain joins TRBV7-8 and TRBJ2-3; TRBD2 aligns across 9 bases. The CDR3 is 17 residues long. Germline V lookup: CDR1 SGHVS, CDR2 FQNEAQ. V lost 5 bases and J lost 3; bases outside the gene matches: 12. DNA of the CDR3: TGTGCCAGCAGCCCGATCCAAGGGCGGGGGGGGACAGATACGCAGTATTTT. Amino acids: CASSPIQGRGGTDTQYF.

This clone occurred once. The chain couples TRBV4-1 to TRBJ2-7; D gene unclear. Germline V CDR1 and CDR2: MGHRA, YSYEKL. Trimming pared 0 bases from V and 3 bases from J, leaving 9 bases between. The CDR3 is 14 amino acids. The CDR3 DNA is TGCGCCAGCAGCCAAGAGCAGGCCCGCTACGAGCAGTACTTC. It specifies CASSQEQARYEQYF.

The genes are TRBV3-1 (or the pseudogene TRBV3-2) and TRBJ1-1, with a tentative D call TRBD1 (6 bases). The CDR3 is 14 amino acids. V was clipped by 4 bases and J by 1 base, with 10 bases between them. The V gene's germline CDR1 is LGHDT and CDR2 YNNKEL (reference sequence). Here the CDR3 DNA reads TGTGCCAGCAGCCGATGGACAGAGAACACTGAAGCTTTCTTT. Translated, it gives CASSRWTENTEAFF.

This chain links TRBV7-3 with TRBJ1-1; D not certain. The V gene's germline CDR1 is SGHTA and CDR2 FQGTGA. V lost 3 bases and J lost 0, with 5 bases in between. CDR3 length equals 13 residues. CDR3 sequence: CASSFAVNTEAFF. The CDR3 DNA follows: TGTGCCAGCAGCTTCGCGGTGAACACTGAAGCTTTCTTT.